This T cell receptor beta chain was recovered during a study of T cell repertoires in cytomegalovirus infection. At the level of the study: From public TCR beta signatures came an indication of both CMV infection and matching HLA type. Broader study findings: Public TCR beta family frequency separated CMV-and-HLA carriers, including in an independent cohort. Within the response measured ex vivo, HLA-C-restricted CMV-specific TCR beta clonotypes were dominant.

From the reads, TCRdb called clonotypes with MiXCR, one entry per CDR3 protein. The profile shows 250,000 or so distinct CDR3 sequences, 9% to 15% of them singletons. This clonotype was detected ten times or more. As yet, its antigen is unknown. This CDR3 region has 12 residues. V was trimmed by 4 bases and J by 5 bases, leaving 6 bases between them. The rearrangement uses TRBV12-3 or TRBV12-4 and TRBJ2-1; D unresolved. The sequenced sample was PBMCs. The sequence came from a human donor in good health (CMV status not recorded). Some clones in this sample may be carry-over from other donors' samples. CDR3 sequence reads: CASSSENNEQFF. The CDR3 DNA sequence: TGTGCCAGCAGTTCTGAAAACAATGAGCAGTTCTTC.